Listed below are T cell receptor beta chains from one sample, sequenced in a study of blood T cell repertoires in COVID-19. Clones were read by immunoSEQ multiplex PCR, and TCRdb kept only the in-frame ones, dropping some. This table has approximately 150,000 clones, more than 65% appearing once. The sample taken for sequencing was PBMCs or T cells enriched from blood (not recorded which). These receptors came from a middle-aged man who had recovered from COVID-19. CDR3s include the opening cysteine and the closing phenylalanine or tryptophan. Fields, in order: V gene, clone size, D gene, J gene, CDR3 DNA, CDR3 protein. The D gene is left open where the match is weak. For some rows the clone size is stated as once, few or many, or as a class when expanded; others skip it.

V gene: TRBV27
clone size: -
D gene: TRBD2
J gene: TRBJ2-6
CDR3 DNA: TGTGCCAGCAGTTTATCGGTCCCAGGGAGGGTGTATGGGGCCAACGTCCTGACTTTC
CDR3 protein: CASSLSVPGRVYGANVLTF

V gene: TRBV20-1
clone size: -
D gene: -
J gene: TRBJ2-7
CDR3 DNA: TGCAGTGCTAGTCGGCCGGGAAGGAACTCCTACGAGCAGTACTTC
CDR3 protein: CSASRPGRNSYEQYF

V gene: TRBV10-1
clone size: -
D gene: -
J gene: TRBJ1-2
CDR3 DNA: TGCGCCAGCAGTCCGGGGGGAAGCTATGGCTACACCTTC
CDR3 protein: CASSPGGSYGYTF

V gene: TRBV27
clone size: -
D gene: TRBD2
J gene: TRBJ2-1
CDR3 DNA: TGTGCCACCACTGGACTAGCAGTTGGGGATGAGCAGTTCTTC
CDR3 protein: CATTGLAVGDEQFF

V gene: TRBV27
clone size: once
D gene: TRBD2
J gene: TRBJ2-1
CDR3 DNA: TGTGCCAGCAGCCCCTGGCGGGGGAGCTCCTACAATGAGCAGTTCTTC
CDR3 protein: CASSPWRGSSYNEQFF

V gene: TRBV30
clone size: -
D gene: -
J gene: TRBJ1-1
CDR3 DNA: TGTGCCTGGAAAGGTTACGGGGGATTGACTGAAGCTTTCTTT
CDR3 protein: CAWKGYGGLTEAFF

V gene: TRBV6-5
clone size: -
D gene: -
J gene: TRBJ1-1
CDR3 DNA: TGTGCCAGCAGTTACTCGAACAGGGCAAACACTGAAGCTTTCTTT
CDR3 protein: CASSYSNRANTEAFF

V gene: TRBV5-4
clone size: -
D gene: TRBD1
J gene: TRBJ1-6
CDR3 DNA: TGTGCCAGCAGCTTGGGTGGGCAGGGGGTTGCTTCACCCCTCCACTTT
CDR3 protein: CASSLGGQGVASPLHF

V gene: TRBV15
clone size: -
D gene: TRBD2
J gene: TRBJ2-3
CDR3 DNA: TGTGCCACCAGCCCTCTCGCGGGGGTCCCAGATACGCAGTATTTT
CDR3 protein: CATSPLAGVPDTQYF

V gene: TRBV2
clone size: once
D gene: -
J gene: TRBJ1-2
CDR3 DNA: TGTGCCAGCAGAACAGGCCCTGGGGGCTACACCTTC
CDR3 protein: CASRTGPGGYTF

V gene: TRBV6-5
clone size: -
D gene: TRBD1
J gene: TRBJ1-6
CDR3 DNA: TGTGCCAGCAATAGACAGGGGAATGGGAATTCACCCCTCCACTTT
CDR3 protein: CASNRQGNGNSPLHF

V gene: TRBV12-5
clone size: -
D gene: TRBD1
J gene: TRBJ1-2
CDR3 DNA: TGTGCTAGTGGCGAGACCGGGACAGGGGGTTTAACCTATGGCTACACCTTC
CDR3 protein: CASGETGTGGLTYGYTF

V gene: TRBV9
clone size: few
D gene: -
J gene: TRBJ1-4
CDR3 DNA: TGTGCCAGCAGCCCTCGGACAGATGGTGAAAAACTGTTTTTT
CDR3 protein: CASSPRTDGEKLFF

V gene: TRBV7-6
clone size: -
D gene: TRBD1
J gene: TRBJ2-4
CDR3 DNA: TGTGCCAGCAGCTTAGGGACAGGGGGCCAAAACATTCAGTACTTC
CDR3 protein: CASSLGTGGQNIQYF

V gene: TRBV4-1
clone size: once
D gene: TRBD2
J gene: TRBJ2-2
CDR3 DNA: TGCGCCAGCCTCGCTCCGCGGGGTAGCGGGGGGGCCGACACCGGGGAGCTGTTTTTT
CDR3 protein: CASLAPRGSGGADTGELFF

V gene: TRBV5-4
clone size: -
D gene: TRBD1
J gene: TRBJ2-7
CDR3 DNA: TGTGCCAGCAGCGACAGGGTCTCCTACGAGCAGTACTTC
CDR3 protein: CASSDRVSYEQYF

V gene: TRBV6-1
clone size: once
D gene: -
J gene: TRBJ1-2
CDR3 DNA: TGTGCCAGCAGTGAACAAAACAGCGGCAGGGGTTTTGGCTACACCTTC
CDR3 protein: CASSEQNSGRGFGYTF

V gene: TRBV5-6
clone size: -
D gene: -
J gene: TRBJ2-1
CDR3 DNA: TGTGCCAGCAGCCCGCAGGGCTATGAGCAGTTCTTC
CDR3 protein: CASSPQGYEQFF

V gene: TRBV19
clone size: many
D gene: -
J gene: TRBJ1-2
CDR3 DNA: TGTGCCAGTAGTATTCCTTGGTCCCGAGAGTATGGCTACACCTTC
CDR3 protein: CASSIPWSREYGYTF

V gene: TRBV7-6
clone size: -
D gene: TRBD2
J gene: TRBJ2-1
CDR3 DNA: TGTGCCAGCAGCTTAGAGTTGGGCGGGGGGTCCTACAATGAGCAGTTCTTC
CDR3 protein: CASSLELGGGSYNEQFF

V gene: TRBV7-9
clone size: -
D gene: -
J gene: TRBJ1-2
CDR3 DNA: TGTGCCAGCAGCTCCTCGGCAGGGCATGGCTACACCTTC
CDR3 protein: CASSSSAGHGYTF

V gene: TRBV29-1
clone size: -
D gene: -
J gene: TRBJ1-2
CDR3 DNA: TGCAGCGTTGACTTCCAGAACTATGGCTACACCTTC
CDR3 protein: CSVDFQNYGYTF

V gene: TRBV23-1
clone size: -
D gene: -
J gene: TRBJ2-7
CDR3 DNA: TGCGCCAGCAGTCCGGGACACTTCTACGAGCAGTACTTC
CDR3 protein: CASSPGHFYEQYF

V gene: TRBV3-1/TRBV3-2
clone size: -
D gene: TRBD2
J gene: TRBJ2-7
CDR3 DNA: TGTGCCAGCAGTCGCGGGAGCTCCTACGAGCAGTACTTC
CDR3 protein: CASSRGSSYEQYF

V gene: TRBV7-2
clone size: few
D gene: TRBD1
J gene: TRBJ2-1
CDR3 DNA: TGTGCCAGCAGCTCCCGGGACAGGGGGCGCGCAGGATCCAATGAGCAGTTCTTC
CDR3 protein: CASSSRDRGRAGSNEQFF

V gene: TRBV9
clone size: -
D gene: -
J gene: TRBJ2-2
CDR3 DNA: TGTGCCAGCAGCCCCGAGGAGCGGTCCGGGGAGCTGTTTTTT
CDR3 protein: CASSPEERSGELFF